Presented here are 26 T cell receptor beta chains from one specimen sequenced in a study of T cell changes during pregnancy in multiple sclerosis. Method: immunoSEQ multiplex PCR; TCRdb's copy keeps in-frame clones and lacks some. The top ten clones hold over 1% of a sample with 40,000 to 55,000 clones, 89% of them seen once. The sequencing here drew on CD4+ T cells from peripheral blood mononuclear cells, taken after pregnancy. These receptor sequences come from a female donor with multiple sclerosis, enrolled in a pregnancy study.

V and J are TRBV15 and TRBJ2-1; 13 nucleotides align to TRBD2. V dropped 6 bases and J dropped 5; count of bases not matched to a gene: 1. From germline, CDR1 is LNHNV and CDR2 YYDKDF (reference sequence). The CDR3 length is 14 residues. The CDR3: CATRGTSGDNEQFF. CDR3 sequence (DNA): TGTGCCACCAGGGGGACTAGCGGGGACAATGAGCAGTTCTTC.

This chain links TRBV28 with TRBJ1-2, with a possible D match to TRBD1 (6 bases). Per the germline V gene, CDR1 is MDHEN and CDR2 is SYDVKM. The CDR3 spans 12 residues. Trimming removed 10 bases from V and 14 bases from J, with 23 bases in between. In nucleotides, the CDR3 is TGTGCCACCGCCTGGGGGCCCGCACAACTTACCTTC. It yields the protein CATAWGPAQLTF.

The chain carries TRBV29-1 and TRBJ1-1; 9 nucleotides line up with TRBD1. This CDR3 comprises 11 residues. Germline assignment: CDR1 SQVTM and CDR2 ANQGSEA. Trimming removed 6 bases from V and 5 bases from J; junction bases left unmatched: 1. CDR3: CSVGQGTEAFF. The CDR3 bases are TGCAGCGTCGGACAGGGGACTGAAGCTTTCTTT.

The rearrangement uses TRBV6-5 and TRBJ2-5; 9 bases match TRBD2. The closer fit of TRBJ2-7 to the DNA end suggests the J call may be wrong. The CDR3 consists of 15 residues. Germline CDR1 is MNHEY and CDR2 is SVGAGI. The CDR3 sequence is CASSYLPSGTYEQYF. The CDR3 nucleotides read TGTGCCAGCAGTTACTTGCCTAGCGGGACTTACGAGCAGTACTTC.

Here the CDR3 DNA reads TGTGCCAGTAGTAGGACAGGGGTGAACACTGAAGCTTTCTTT. It specifies CASSRTGVNTEAFF. V and J are TRBV19 and TRBJ1-1; TRBD1 matches at 9 bases. This CDR3 has 14 residues. Germline V gene sequence: CDR1 LNHDA, CDR2 SQIVND (reference sequence). V was clipped by 4 bases and J by 0 bases; unmatched bases: 0.

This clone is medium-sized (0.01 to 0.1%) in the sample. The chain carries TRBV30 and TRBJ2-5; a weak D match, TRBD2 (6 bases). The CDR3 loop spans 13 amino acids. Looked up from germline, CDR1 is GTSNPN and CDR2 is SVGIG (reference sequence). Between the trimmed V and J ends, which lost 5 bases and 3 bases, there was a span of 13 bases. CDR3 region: CAWGRDFEETQYF. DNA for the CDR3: TGTGCCTGGGGACGGGACTTCGAAGAGACCCAGTACTTC.

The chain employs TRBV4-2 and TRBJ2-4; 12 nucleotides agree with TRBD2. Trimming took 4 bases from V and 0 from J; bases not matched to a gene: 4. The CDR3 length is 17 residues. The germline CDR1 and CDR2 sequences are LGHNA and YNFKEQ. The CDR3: CASSLLLAGGAKNIQYF. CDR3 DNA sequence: TGTGCCAGCAGCCTCTTACTAGCGGGAGGAGCCAAAAACATTCAGTACTTC.

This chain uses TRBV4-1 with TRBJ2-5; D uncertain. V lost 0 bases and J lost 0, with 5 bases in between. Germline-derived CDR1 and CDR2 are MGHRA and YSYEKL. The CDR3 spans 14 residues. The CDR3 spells CASSQDDYQETQYF. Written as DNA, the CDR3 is TGCGCCAGCAGCCAAGATGACTACCAAGAGACCCAGTACTTC.

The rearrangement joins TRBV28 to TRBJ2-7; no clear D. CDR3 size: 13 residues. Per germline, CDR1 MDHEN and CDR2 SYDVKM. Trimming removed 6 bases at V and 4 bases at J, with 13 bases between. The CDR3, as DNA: TGTGCCAGCAGCCGCCTCCGGAGTTACGAGCAGTACTTC. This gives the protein CASSRLRSYEQYF.

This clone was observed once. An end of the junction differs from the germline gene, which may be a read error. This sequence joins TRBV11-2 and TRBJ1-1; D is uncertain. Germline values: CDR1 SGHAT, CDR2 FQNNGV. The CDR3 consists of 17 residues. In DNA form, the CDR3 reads TGTGCCAGCAGCTTAACTTTGTCCCGGGTGGTGAAGACTGAAGCTTTCTTT. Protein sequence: CASSLTLSRVVKTEAFF.

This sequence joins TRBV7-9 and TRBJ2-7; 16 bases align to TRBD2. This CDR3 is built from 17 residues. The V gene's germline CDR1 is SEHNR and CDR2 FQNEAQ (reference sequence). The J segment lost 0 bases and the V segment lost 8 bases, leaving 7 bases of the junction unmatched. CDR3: CASEGGLAGGSSYEQYF. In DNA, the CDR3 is TGTGCCAGCGAGGGGGGACTAGCGGGAGGGAGCTCCTACGAGCAGTACTTC.

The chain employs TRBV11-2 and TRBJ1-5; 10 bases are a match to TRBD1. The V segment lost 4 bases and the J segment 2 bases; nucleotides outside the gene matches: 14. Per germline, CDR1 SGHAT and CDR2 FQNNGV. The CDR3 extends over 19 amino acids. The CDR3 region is CASSSLGTGAERGNQPQHF. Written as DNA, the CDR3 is TGTGCCAGCAGCTCATTAGGGACAGGGGCTGAACGGGGCAATCAGCCCCAGCATTTT.

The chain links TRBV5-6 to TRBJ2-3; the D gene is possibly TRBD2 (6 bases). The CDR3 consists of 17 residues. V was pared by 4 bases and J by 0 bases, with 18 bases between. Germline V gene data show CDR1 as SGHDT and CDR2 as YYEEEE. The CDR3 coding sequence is TGTGCCAGCAGCGCCCGTGGGGCGGGACGTAGCACAGATACGCAGTATTTT. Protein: CASSARGAGRSTDTQYF.

CDR3 loop: CASSLDGSRYQPQHF. The CDR3 DNA follows: TGTGCCAGCAGCTTAGACGGGTCCCGTTACCAGCCCCAGCATTTT. The chain couples TRBV7-2 to TRBJ1-5; no clear D gene. Germline-derived CDR1 and CDR2 are SGHTA and FQGNSA. V lost 1 base, J lost 7 bases, and 14 bases lay in between. This CDR3 is built from 15 residues. Full variable domain (outside the CDR3, taken from reference TRBV7-2 and TRBJ1-5): GAGVSQSPSNKVTEKGKDVELRCDPISGHTALYWYRQSLGQGLEFLIYFQGNSAPDKSGLPSDRFSAERTGGSVSTLTIQRTQQEDSAVYLCASSLDGSRYQPQHFGDGTRLSIL.

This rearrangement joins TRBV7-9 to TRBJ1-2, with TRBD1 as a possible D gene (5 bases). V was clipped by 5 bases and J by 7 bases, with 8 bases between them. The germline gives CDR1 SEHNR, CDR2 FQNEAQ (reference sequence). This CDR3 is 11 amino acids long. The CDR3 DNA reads TGTGCCAGCAGCACCAGGGCTGGCTACACCTTC. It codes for CASSTRAGYTF.

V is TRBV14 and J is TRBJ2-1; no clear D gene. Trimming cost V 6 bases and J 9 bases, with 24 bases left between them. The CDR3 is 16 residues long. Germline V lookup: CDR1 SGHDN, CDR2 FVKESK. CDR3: CASRGATWVGSGEQFF. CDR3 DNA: TGTGCCAGCAGAGGAGCCACCTGGGTAGGATCGGGTGAGCAGTTCTTC.

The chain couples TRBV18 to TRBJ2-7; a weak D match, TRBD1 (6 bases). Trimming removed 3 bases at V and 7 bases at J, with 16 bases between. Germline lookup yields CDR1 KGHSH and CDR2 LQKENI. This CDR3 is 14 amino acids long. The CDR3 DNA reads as TGTGCCAGCTCACCGGAACAACAGGGTTTGGAGCAGTACTTC. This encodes CASSPEQQGLEQYF.

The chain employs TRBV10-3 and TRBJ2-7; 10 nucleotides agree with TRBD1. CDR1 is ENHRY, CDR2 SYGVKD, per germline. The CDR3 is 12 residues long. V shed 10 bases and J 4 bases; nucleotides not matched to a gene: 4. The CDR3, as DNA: TGTGCCACCCGGACAGGGGGATACGAGCAGTACTTC. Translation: CATRTGGYEQYF.

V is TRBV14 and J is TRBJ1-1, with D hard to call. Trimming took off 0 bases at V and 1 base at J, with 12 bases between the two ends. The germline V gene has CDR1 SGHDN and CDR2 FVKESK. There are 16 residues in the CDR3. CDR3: CASSQDGGYGNTEAFF. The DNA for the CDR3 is TGTGCCAGCAGCCAAGATGGCGGGTATGGGAACACTGAAGCTTTCTTT.

CDR3 nucleotide sequence: TGTGCCAGCAGCTCCAAAGTAGCGGGAGGTGTAGTGCAGTACTTC. Its protein is CASSSKVAGGVVQYF. The V call is TRBV7-2, the J call TRBJ2-7; 10 bases fit TRBD2. The CDR3 sequence is 15 residues long. The V gene end was trimmed by 4 bases and the J gene end by 9 bases; junction bases not matched to a gene: 12. Germline V gene data show CDR1 as SGHTA and CDR2 as FQGNSA.

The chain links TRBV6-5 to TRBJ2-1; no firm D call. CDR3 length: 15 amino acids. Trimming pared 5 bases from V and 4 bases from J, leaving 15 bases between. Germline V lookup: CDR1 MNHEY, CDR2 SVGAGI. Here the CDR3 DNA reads TGTGCCAGCAGTCCCGAGTGGAGCACTTACAATGAGCAGTTCTTC. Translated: CASSPEWSTYNEQFF.

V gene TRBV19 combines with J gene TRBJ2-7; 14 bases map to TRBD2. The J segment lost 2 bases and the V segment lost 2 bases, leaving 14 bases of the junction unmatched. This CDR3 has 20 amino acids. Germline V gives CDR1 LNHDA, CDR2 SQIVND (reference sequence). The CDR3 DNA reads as TGTGCCAGTAGTATACCCCGACTAGCGGGAGGGACCTCGGTCACCTACGAGCAGTACTTC. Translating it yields CASSIPRLAGGTSVTYEQYF.

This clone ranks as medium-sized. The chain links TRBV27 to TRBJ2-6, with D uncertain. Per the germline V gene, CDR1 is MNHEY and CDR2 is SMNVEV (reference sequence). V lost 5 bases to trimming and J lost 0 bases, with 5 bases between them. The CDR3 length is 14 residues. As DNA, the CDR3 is TGTGCCAGCAGTCGTAGCTCTGGGGCCAACGTCCTGACTTTC. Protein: CASSRSSGANVLTF.

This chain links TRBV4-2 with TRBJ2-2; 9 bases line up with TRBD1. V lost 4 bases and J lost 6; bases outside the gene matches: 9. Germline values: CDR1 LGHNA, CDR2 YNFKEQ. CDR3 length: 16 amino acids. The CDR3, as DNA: TGTGCCAGCAGCCCCCCAGGGACAGGGACCGCCGGGGAGCTGTTTTTT. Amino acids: CASSPPGTGTAGELFF.

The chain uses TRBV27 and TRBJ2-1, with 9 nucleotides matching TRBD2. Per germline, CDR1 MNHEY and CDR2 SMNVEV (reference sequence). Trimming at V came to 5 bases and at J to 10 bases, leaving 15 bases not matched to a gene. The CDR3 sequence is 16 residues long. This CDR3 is CASSPQTPGTSMEQFF. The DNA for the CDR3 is TGTGCCAGCAGTCCCCAAACCCCCGGGACTAGCATGGAGCAGTTCTTC.

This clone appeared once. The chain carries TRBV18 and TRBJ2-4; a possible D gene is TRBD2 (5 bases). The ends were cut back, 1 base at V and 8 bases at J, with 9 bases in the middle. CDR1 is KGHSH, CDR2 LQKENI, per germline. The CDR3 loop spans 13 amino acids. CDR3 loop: CASSPLARDIQYF. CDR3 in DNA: TGTGCCAGCTCACCACTCGCGCGGGACATTCAGTACTTC.